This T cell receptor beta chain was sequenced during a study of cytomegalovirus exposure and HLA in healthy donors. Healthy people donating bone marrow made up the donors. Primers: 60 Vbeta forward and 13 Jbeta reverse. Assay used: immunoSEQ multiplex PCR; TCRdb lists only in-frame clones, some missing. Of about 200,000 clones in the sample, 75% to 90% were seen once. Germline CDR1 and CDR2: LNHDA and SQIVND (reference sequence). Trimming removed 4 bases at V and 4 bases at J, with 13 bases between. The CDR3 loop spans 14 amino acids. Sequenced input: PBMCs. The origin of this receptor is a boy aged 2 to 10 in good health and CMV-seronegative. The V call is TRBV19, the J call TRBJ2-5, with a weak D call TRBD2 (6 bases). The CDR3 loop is CASSNSGSGETQYF. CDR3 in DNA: TGTGCCAGTAGTAATTCCGGGAGTGGAGAGACCCAGTACTTC. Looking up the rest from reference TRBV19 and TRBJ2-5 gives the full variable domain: DGGITQSPKYLFRKEGQNVTLSCEQNLNHDAMYWYRQDPGQGLRLIYYSQIVNDFQKGDIAEGYSVSREKKESFPLTVTSAQKNPTAFYLCASSNSGSGETQYFGPGTRLLVL.